Only one count was recorded for the clone carrying this T cell receptor beta chain. CDR1 and CDR2 from the germline V gene are SGHAT and FQDESV (reference sequence). V gave up 5 bases and J gave up 1 base; unmatched junction bases: 5. This CDR3 is 16 amino acids long. This entry belongs to a study of shared clonotypes between healthy human individuals. Samples underwent the assay at deep level. Measured with immunoSEQ multiplex PCR; TCRdb has only the in-frame clones, and not every one. The table records 550,000 to 600,000 clones, 70% to 80% of them present only once. This rearrangement joins TRBV11-1 to TRBJ2-5; TRBD2 matches 12 bases. The TCR comes from a woman between 40 and 55 years old in good health. Some clones in this sample may be carry-over from other donors' samples. Material for sequencing was PBMCs. CDR3 DNA sequence: TGTGCCAGCAGCGCTAGACTAGCGGGAGCCCAAGAGACCCAGTACTTC. Its translation: CASSARLAGAQETQYF.